This T cell receptor (beta chain) emerged from a study of T cell responses to AZD1222 COVID-19 vaccine. Whole-study results and caveats: Spike regions recognized by vaccine-associated CD4 TCRs spanned the protein, led by 160-218 and 743-854. White British people made up most donors, females outnumbered males, and clonal diversity was possibly underestimated.

Germline assignment: CDR1 SGHTA and CDR2 FQGTGA. V was clipped by 4 bases and J by 12 bases, with 11 bases between them. The CDR3 consists of 11 residues. This table comes from immunoSEQ multiplex PCR, and its TCRdb copy is limited to in-frame clones, with some not included. This table has about 120,000 clones, approximately 85% appearing once. With regard to this clone: Its antigen is undetermined.

This clonotype originated in an adult in good health. The V and J genes are TRBV7-3 and TRBJ2-3; TRBD2 might be the D (6 bases). The sample in question was peripheral blood, obtained on day 0 of MenACWY control vaccination. The CDR3 sequence: CASSSRGIQYF. CDR3 nucleotide sequence: TGTGCCAGCAGCTCCCGGGGGATCCAGTATTTT.